These 24 T cell receptor beta chains share one sample of origin, sequenced in a study of cytomegalovirus exposure and HLA in healthy donors (dated by TCRdb to between 2016 and 2019). Libraries were made using the immunoSEQ multiplex PCR assay. A mixture of 60 forward primers for TCR Vbeta segments and 13 reverse primers for TCR Jbeta segments was used in the multiplex PCR. Not all clones reach the TCRdb copy of this immuneACCESS table, which keeps in-frame sequences only. Checked studies attribute under half of the gap to unresolved V genes and leave the rest unexplained. The sample contains roughly 100,000 clones, about 81% of them found a single time. Approximately 2% of the sample is in the top ten clones. Material: PBMCs. The origin of the receptors is a man aged 25-40 years in good health and CMV-seronegative.

This chain uses TRBV6-1 with TRBJ2-7, with a weak D call TRBD1 (6 bases). V lost 4 bases and J lost 3, with 19 bases in between. Per germline, CDR1 MNHNS and CDR2 SASEGT. The length of the CDR3 is 16 residues. CDR3 sequence: CASSGGQLVDFYEQYF. CDR3 DNA sequence: TGTGCCAGCAGTGGAGGACAGTTAGTGGATTTCTACGAGCAGTACTTC.

The chain uses TRBV7-9 and TRBJ1-1; D unclear. There are 13 residues in the CDR3. Per germline, CDR1 SEHNR and CDR2 FQNEAQ (reference sequence). Trimming cost V 5 bases and J 0 bases, with 7 bases left between them. CDR3 coding DNA: TGTGCCAGCAGCCCTCCCTTGAACACTGAAGCTTTCTTT. It specifies CASSPPLNTEAFF.

V usage is TRBV4-3 and J usage is TRBJ1-2; D may be TRBD1 (6 bases). This CDR3 contains 11 residues. V gave up 3 bases and J gave up 8 bases, with 7 bases separating them. Germline V gene lookup returns CDR1 LGHNA and CDR2 YSLEER. The CDR3 sequence is CASSHQGGYTF. For the CDR3, the DNA is TGCGCCAGCAGCCATCAGGGGGGCTACACCTTC.

This chain links TRBV9 with TRBJ1-2; TRBD1 is a possible D gene (5 bases). The CDR3 extends over 14 amino acids. Trimming took off 3 bases at V and 8 bases at J, with 17 bases between the two ends. Germline assignment: CDR1 SGDLS and CDR2 YYNGEE. This chain's CDR3 is CASSEGPGERGYTF. The CDR3 nucleotides read TGTGCCAGCAGCGAGGGTCCGGGGGAAAGGGGCTACACCTTC. Using reference TRBV9 and TRBJ1-2 for the parts outside the CDR3, the full variable domain is DSGVTQTPKHLITATGQRVTLRCSPRSGDLSVYWYQQSLDQGLQFLIQYYNGEERAKGNILERFSAQQFPDLHSELNLSSLELGDSALYFCASSEGPGERGYTFGSGTRLTVV.

The rearrangement joins TRBV5-4 to TRBJ1-3; the D gene is possibly TRBD1 (5 bases). V lost 4 bases to trimming and J lost 8 bases, with 13 bases between them. Per the germline V gene, CDR1 is SGHNT and CDR2 is YYREEE (reference sequence). This CDR3 comprises 13 residues. The DNA for the CDR3 is TGTGCCAGCAGCGCTTCGACAGTGGACACCATATATTTT. This translates into CASSASTVDTIYF.

The gene calls are TRBV5-1 and TRBJ2-3; D is ambiguous. Trimming shortened V by 0 bases and J by 5 bases, and 4 bases separated the two germline ends. CDR1 SGHRS and CDR2 YFSETQ come from the germline V gene. This CDR3 has 12 residues. The CDR3 nucleotides read TGCGCCAGCAGCTTGGGAGTAGATACGCAGTATTTT. Protein product: CASSLGVDTQYF.

This clone was seen more than once but under ten times. The chain carries TRBV5-1 and TRBJ1-1; D gene unclear. V lost 4 bases to trimming and J lost 4 bases, with 11 bases between them. The CDR3 spans 13 residues. Germline V lookup: CDR1 SGHRS, CDR2 YFSETQ. The CDR3 loop is CASSRIEGTEAFF. The CDR3 DNA reads TGCGCCAGCAGCCGAATCGAGGGCACTGAAGCTTTCTTT.

This clone was picked up one time. The chain is built from TRBV28 and TRBJ2-5, with D possibly matching TRBD1 (6 bases). Per germline, CDR1 MDHEN and CDR2 SYDVKM. The CDR3 extends over 14 amino acids. The V end lost 4 bases, the J end lost 1 base, and 10 bases lay between the germline ends. CDR3 coding DNA: TGTGCCAGCAGTTCGGGACATCTCCAAGAGACCCAGTACTTC. Residues: CASSSGHLQETQYF.

The chain links TRBV7-2 to TRBJ2-7; TRBD2 might be the D (6 bases). The length of the CDR3 is 15 residues. V was shortened by 1 base and J by 0 bases, with 10 bases between the two germline ends. CDR1 SGHTA and CDR2 FQGNSA come from the germline V gene. The CDR3: CASSLGGLYSYEQYF. CDR3 bases: TGTGCCAGCAGCTTAGGAGGACTATACTCCTACGAGCAGTACTTC.

The table lists this clone with a count of one. The chain combines TRBV10-2 with TRBJ1-1; 8 nucleotides line up with TRBD1. The length of the CDR3 is 14 residues. Germline assignment: CDR1 WSHSY and CDR2 SAAADI. The V segment lost 3 bases and the J segment 4 bases; nucleotides outside the gene matches: 4. The CDR3 reads CASSDQDRVTEAFF. CDR3 DNA sequence: TGCGCCAGCAGTGACCAGGACAGGGTCACTGAAGCTTTCTTT.

This chain uses TRBV5-1 with TRBJ2-5; D not certain. CDR3 length: 13 amino acids. V was trimmed by 4 bases and J by 3 bases, leaving 10 bases between them. From germline, CDR1 is SGHRS and CDR2 YFSETQ. CDR3 in amino acids: CASSIEVEETQYF. CDR3 nucleotides: TGCGCCAGCAGCATTGAGGTGGAAGAGACCCAGTACTTC.

This clone showed up just a few times. The gene calls are TRBV6-1 and TRBJ1-1; perhaps TRBD1 as D (5 bases). Germline lookup yields CDR1 MNHNS and CDR2 SASEGT. This CDR3 is built from 13 residues. Trimming left V 4 bases short and J 2 bases short, with 8 bases between. CDR3 nucleotide sequence: TGTGCCAGCAGTGGACAGTACAACACTGAAGCTTTCTTT. Protein product: CASSGQYNTEAFF.

The chain employs TRBV5-6 and TRBJ2-3; 11 nucleotides match TRBD2. This CDR3 spans 13 amino acids. V shed 4 bases and J 5 bases; nucleotides not matched to a gene: 0. Germline-derived CDR1 and CDR2 are SGHDT and YYEEEE. The CDR3 reads CASSGTSGDTQYF. CDR3 bases: TGTGCCAGCAGCGGGACTAGCGGAGATACGCAGTATTTT.

The chain has TRBV21-1 and TRBJ2-7; the table's D call, TRBD1, was not checked against the DNA. TRBV21-1 is termed a pseudogene. The CDR3 totals 13 residues. The CDR3 sequence is CASPDRVLYEQYF. The DNA of the CDR3 is TGTGCCAGCCCCGACAGGGTCTTATACGAGCAGTACTTC.

This rearrangement joins TRBV28 to TRBJ1-2, with 9 positions matching TRBD1. V was clipped by 5 bases and J by 4 bases; unmatched bases: 8. Germline assignment: CDR1 MDHEN and CDR2 SYDVKM. The CDR3 runs to 15 residues. The CDR3 region has the DNA TGTGCCAGCAGTCACGACGGGACAGGGCTCTATGGCTACACCTTC. It is translated as CASSHDGTGLYGYTF.

J is TRBJ1-2 and V is TRBV6-5; D is uncertain. Germline V gives CDR1 MNHEY, CDR2 SVGAGI. This CDR3 spans 13 amino acids. The V and J ends lost 6 bases and 0 bases respectively, with 8 bases between them. The CDR3 sequence: CASSRGPNYGYTF. CDR3 bases: TGTGCCAGCAGCCGTGGCCCTAACTATGGCTACACCTTC.

V usage is TRBV6-1 and J usage is TRBJ1-5, with TRBD1 matching 11 bases. The V segment lost 2 bases and the J segment 7 bases; nucleotides outside the gene matches: 7. There are 16 residues in the CDR3. The germline V gene has CDR1 MNHNS and CDR2 SASEGT. The CDR3 sequence: CASSETGTGGGQPQHF. CDR3 coding DNA: TGTGCCAGCAGTGAAACCGGGACAGGGGGAGGGCAGCCCCAGCATTTT.

The rearrangement joins TRBV7-2 to TRBJ1-4, with 9 bases that match TRBD1. From germline, CDR1 is SGHTA and CDR2 FQGNSA. The CDR3 has 16 residues. V was pared by 4 bases and J by 1 base, with 4 bases of the junction left unmatched. The DNA for the CDR3 is TGTGCCAGCAGCTACCGGACAGGGGAAACTAATGAAAAACTGTTTTTT. Translated, it gives CASSYRTGETNEKLFF. Full variable domain (outside the CDR3, taken from reference TRBV7-2 and TRBJ1-4): GAGVSQSPSNKVTEKGKDVELRCDPISGHTALYWYRQSLGQGLEFLIYFQGNSAPDKSGLPSDRFSAERTGGSVSTLTIQRTQQEDSAVYLCASSYRTGETNEKLFFGSGTQLSVL.

The chain combines TRBV18 with TRBJ1-5; unclear D gene. Trimming cost V 5 bases and J 9 bases, with 11 bases left between them. Germline CDR1 reads KGHSH; CDR2 reads LQKENI. This CDR3 comprises 12 residues. Here the CDR3 DNA reads TGTGCCAGCTCATCCTCCAGCGGGCCCCAGCATTTT. Protein sequence: CASSSSSGPQHF.

The J gene is TRBJ1-6, the V gene TRBV30, with no clear D. The ends were cut back, 2 bases at V and 0 bases at J, with 8 bases in the middle. The CDR3 has 15 residues. Germline loops: CDR1 GTSNPN, CDR2 SVGIG (reference sequence). The DNA of the CDR3 is TGTGCCTGGAGTTCTGAGAGCTCCTATAATTCACCCCTCCACTTT. Translating it yields CAWSSESSYNSPLHF.

This chain links TRBV9 with TRBJ1-2, with D possibly TRBD1 on 5 matching bases. Germline values: CDR1 SGDLS, CDR2 YYNGEE. Trimming left V 4 bases short and J 6 bases short, with 13 bases between. This CDR3 has 13 amino acids. The CDR3 nucleotides read TGTGCCAGCAGCCAAACCTCAGGGCATGGCTACACCTTC. It yields the protein CASSQTSGHGYTF.

This clone was detected once. The chain joins TRBV11-2 to TRBJ2-7, with 9 bases matching TRBD1. V shed 5 bases and J 1 base; nucleotides not matched to a gene: 6. Germline CDR1 and CDR2: SGHAT and FQNNGV. The length of the CDR3 is 15 residues. The CDR3 coding sequence is TGTGCCAGCAGCGCTACGGGACAGGGTTCCTACGAGCAGTACTTC. It codes for CASSATGQGSYEQYF.

CDR3 residues: CASSARLAGDEQYF. The CDR3 nucleotides read TGTGCCAGCAGCGCTAGACTAGCGGGAGACGAGCAGTACTTC. This chain connects TRBV9 to TRBJ2-7; 12 nucleotides agree with TRBD2. Trimming at V came to 3 bases and at J to 5 bases, leaving 3 bases not matched to a gene. Per the germline V gene, CDR1 is SGDLS and CDR2 is YYNGEE. The CDR3 spans 14 residues.

The chain employs TRBV7-7 and TRBJ2-1; D possibly corresponds to TRBD1 (5 bases). V was shortened by 1 base and J by 6 bases, with 7 bases between the two germline ends. From germline, CDR1 is SSHAT and CDR2 FNYEAQ (reference sequence). The CDR3 has 13 residues. CDR3 sequence: CASSLGQGNEQFF. In DNA form, the CDR3 reads TGTGCCAGCAGCTTAGGGCAGGGCAATGAGCAGTTCTTC.